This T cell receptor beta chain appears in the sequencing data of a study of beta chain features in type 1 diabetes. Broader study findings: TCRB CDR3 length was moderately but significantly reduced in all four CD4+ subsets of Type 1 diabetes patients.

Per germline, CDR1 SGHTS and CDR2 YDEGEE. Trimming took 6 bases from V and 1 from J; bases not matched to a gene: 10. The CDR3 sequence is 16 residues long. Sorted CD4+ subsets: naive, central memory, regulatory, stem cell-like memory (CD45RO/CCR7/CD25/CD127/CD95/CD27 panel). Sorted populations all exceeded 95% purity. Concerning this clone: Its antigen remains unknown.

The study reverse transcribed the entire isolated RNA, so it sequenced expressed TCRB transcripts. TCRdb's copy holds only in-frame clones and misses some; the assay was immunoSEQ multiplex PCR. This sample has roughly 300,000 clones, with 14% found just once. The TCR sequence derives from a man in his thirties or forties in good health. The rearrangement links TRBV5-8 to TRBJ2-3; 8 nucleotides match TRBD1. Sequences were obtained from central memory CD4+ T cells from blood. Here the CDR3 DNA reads TGTGCCAGCAAACACACGAAGGGACAGGGCACAGATACGCAGTATTTT. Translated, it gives CASKHTKGQGTDTQYF.